This is a list of T cell receptor beta chains from one sample in a study of CD8+CD57+ T cells in acquired aplastic anemia. TCRdb redid the calling of the reads with MiXCR, one entry per CDR3 protein. The table records just over 200,000 distinct CDR3 sequences, 65% of them present only once. The sample was sorted CD4+, CD8+, or CD8+CD57+ T cells (not recorded which) from PBMCs. The receptors derive from a human donor with aplastic anemia. Both conserved end residues are part of each CDR3. The D gene is left open where the match is weak. The size of a clone is reported for some rows only, either as once, few or many, or as a class for expanded clones.

abundance: .
v_gene: TRBV15
j_gene: TRBJ1-5
d_gene: .
CDR3aa: CTTSRDRGRNQPQHF
CDR3nt: TGTACCACCAGCAGAGATCGGGGAAGGAATCAGCCCCAGCATTTT

abundance: .
v_gene: TRBV9
j_gene: TRBJ1-1
d_gene: .
CDR3aa: CASSRADTEAFF
CDR3nt: TGTGCCAGCAGCCGGGCGGACACTGAAGCTTTCTTT

abundance: .
v_gene: TRBV7-2
j_gene: TRBJ2-7
d_gene: .
CDR3aa: CASSKGQHNGVNEQYF
CDR3nt: TGTGCCAGCAGCAAAGGACAGCATAATGGGGTGAACGAGCAGTACTTC

abundance: .
v_gene: TRBV9
j_gene: TRBJ1-3
d_gene: .
CDR3aa: CASSPTYGNTIYF
CDR3nt: TGTGCCAGCAGCCCAACGTATGGAAACACCATATATTTT

abundance: .
v_gene: TRBV6-4
j_gene: TRBJ1-1
d_gene: TRBD1
CDR3aa: CASSEYAGGRVAFF
CDR3nt: TGTGCCAGCAGTGAATACGCAGGGGGTCGGGTAGCTTTCTTT

abundance: .
v_gene: TRBV7-2
j_gene: TRBJ2-7
d_gene: TRBD1
CDR3aa: CASERTGAGEQYF
CDR3nt: TGTGCCAGCGAGAGGACAGGGGCCGGCGAGCAGTACTTC

abundance: .
v_gene: TRBV7-8
j_gene: TRBJ2-5
d_gene: .
CDR3aa: CASSFNRGVETQYF
CDR3nt: TGTGCCAGCAGCTTTAATCGAGGGGTTGAGACCCAGTACTTC

abundance: once
v_gene: TRBV19
j_gene: TRBJ1-1
d_gene: .
CDR3aa: CASSYGGSSTEAFF
CDR3nt: TGTGCCAGTAGTTATGGGGGGAGTAGCACTGAAGCTTTCTTT

abundance: .
v_gene: TRBV9
j_gene: TRBJ2-7
d_gene: .
CDR3aa: CANSVGVSGYYEQYF
CDR3nt: TGTGCCAACAGCGTAGGGGTTAGCGGATACTACGAGCAGTACTTC

abundance: .
v_gene: TRBV29-1
j_gene: TRBJ2-3
d_gene: .
CDR3aa: CSVQPNTDTQYF
CDR3nt: TGCAGCGTTCAACCTAACACAGATACGCAGTATTTT

abundance: .
v_gene: TRBV7-2
j_gene: TRBJ1-5
d_gene: .
CDR3aa: CASSLQWSDQPQHF
CDR3nt: TGTGCCAGCAGCTTACAGTGGTCAGATCAGCCCCAGCATTTT

abundance: .
v_gene: TRBV29-1
j_gene: TRBJ2-2
d_gene: .
CDR3aa: CSVAVGTGELFF
CDR3nt: TGCAGCGTTGCGGTCGGGACCGGGGAGCTGTTTTTT

abundance: .
v_gene: TRBV10-2
j_gene: TRBJ2-7
d_gene: TRBD1
CDR3aa: CASSFSGGYEQYF
CDR3nt: TGTGCCAGCAGCTTTTCAGGGGGATACGAGCAGTACTTC

abundance: .
v_gene: TRBV7-2
j_gene: TRBJ2-1
d_gene: TRBD1
CDR3aa: CASRQGTVSDEQFF
CDR3nt: TGTGCCAGCAGACAGGGGACAGTCAGCGATGAGCAGTTCTTC

abundance: .
v_gene: TRBV29-1
j_gene: TRBJ2-3
d_gene: .
CDR3aa: CSDGRDFQRTGDTQYF
CDR3nt: TGCAGCGACGGAAGGGATTTCCAGAGAACCGGGGATACGCAGTATTTT

abundance: .
v_gene: TRBV19
j_gene: TRBJ2-7
d_gene: .
CDR3aa: CASSPIGQSYEQYF
CDR3nt: TGTGCCAGTAGCCCCATCGGACAGTCCTACGAGCAGTACTTC

abundance: once
v_gene: TRBV10-1
j_gene: TRBJ1-5
d_gene: .
CDR3aa: CASSDSTGLGDQPQHF
CDR3nt: TGCGCCAGCAGTGATTCGACTGGACTAGGGGATCAGCCCCAGCATTTT

abundance: .
v_gene: TRBV7-8
j_gene: TRBJ2-7
d_gene: TRBD1
CDR3aa: CASSPPQGAGEQYF
CDR3nt: TGTGCCAGCAGCCCACCACAGGGGGCGGGGGAGCAGTACTTC

abundance: many
v_gene: TRBV19
j_gene: TRBJ2-2
d_gene: .
CDR3aa: CASSIGGILGTGELFF
CDR3nt: TGTGCCAGTAGTATTGGGGGAATCTTGGGCACCGGGGAGCTGTTTTTT

abundance: .
v_gene: TRBV7-3
j_gene: TRBJ1-1
d_gene: .
CDR3aa: CASSTMGTNTEAFF
CDR3nt: TGTGCCAGCAGCACTATGGGGACGAACACTGAAGCTTTCTTT

abundance: many
v_gene: TRBV5-6
j_gene: TRBJ2-7
d_gene: .
CDR3aa: CASSSYREEQYF
CDR3nt: TGTGCCAGCAGCTCGTATAGGGAGGAGCAGTACTTC

abundance: .
v_gene: TRBV2
j_gene: TRBJ2-3
d_gene: TRBD2
CDR3aa: CASSEPRGGRGDTQYF
CDR3nt: TGTGCCAGCAGTGAACCACGGGGGGGCCGCGGAGATACGCAGTATTTT

abundance: .
v_gene: TRBV24-1
j_gene: TRBJ2-2
d_gene: TRBD1
CDR3aa: CATSGQGARSGELFF
CDR3nt: TGTGCCACCAGTGGACAGGGGGCGCGGAGCGGGGAGCTGTTTTTT

abundance: .
v_gene: TRBV7-6
j_gene: TRBJ2-7
d_gene: .
CDR3aa: CASSLELAVQYF
CDR3nt: TGTGCCAGCAGCTTAGAGTTGGCGGTGCAGTACTTC

abundance: .
v_gene: TRBV5-6
j_gene: TRBJ2-3
d_gene: TRBD1
CDR3aa: CASSEGTGKSTDTQYF
CDR3nt: TGTGCCAGCAGCGAAGGGACAGGGAAAAGCACAGATACGCAGTATTTT

abundance: .
v_gene: TRBV27
j_gene: TRBJ2-7
d_gene: .
CDR3aa: CASKGRGHSYEQYF
CDR3nt: TGTGCCAGCAAAGGCAGGGGACATTCCTACGAGCAGTACTTC

abundance: few
v_gene: TRBV10-3
j_gene: TRBJ2-5
d_gene: TRBD1
CDR3aa: CAISEEVGGRETQYF
CDR3nt: TGTGCCATCAGTGAGGAGGTAGGGGGCAGAGAGACCCAGTACTTC

abundance: few
v_gene: TRBV15
j_gene: TRBJ1-5
d_gene: .
CDR3aa: CATSRNRAQPQHF
CDR3nt: TGTGCCACCAGCAGAAACAGGGCGCAGCCCCAGCATTTT

abundance: few
v_gene: TRBV29-1
j_gene: TRBJ2-7
d_gene: TRBD2
CDR3aa: CSVGTGGLRYF
CDR3nt: TGCAGCGTGGGGACGGGGGGATTGCGGTACTTC

abundance: few
v_gene: TRBV20-1
j_gene: TRBJ2-7
d_gene: TRBD2
CDR3aa: CSASPASGRANEQYF
CDR3nt: TGCAGTGCTAGTCCCGCTAGCGGGAGGGCGAACGAGCAGTACTTC

abundance: .
v_gene: TRBV4-2
j_gene: TRBJ2-7
d_gene: TRBD1
CDR3aa: CASSQGRDRAEQYF
CDR3nt: TGTGCCAGCAGCCAAGGCAGGGACAGGGCCGAGCAGTACTTC

abundance: .
v_gene: TRBV29-1
j_gene: TRBJ2-2
d_gene: .
CDR3aa: CSVGQIQNTGGLFF
CDR3nt: TGCAGCGTTGGACAGATTCAGAACACCGGGGGGCTGTTTTTT

abundance: .
v_gene: TRBV27
j_gene: TRBJ2-1
d_gene: TRBD2
CDR3aa: CASTTIGTSGGNEQFF
CDR3nt: TGTGCCAGCACTACCATTGGGACTAGCGGGGGGAATGAGCAGTTCTTC